The rows below give T cell receptor beta chains drawn from one sample of a study of PD-1 blockade in mismatch repair-deficient tumors. Sequencing used immunoSEQ multiplex PCR; TCRdb keeps in-frame clones, though not all of them. The sample shows some 97,000 clones, 70% to 85% of them seen only once. Sample: peripheral blood, taken about eight months after starting pembrolizumab. Source of these receptors: an adult with mismatch repair-deficient cancer. The CDR3 runs from the conserved cysteine through the conserved F or W.

J: TRBJ2-3
V: TRBV10-3
CDR3: CAISETGQGIKPTDTQYF

J: TRBJ2-7
V: TRBV6-1
CDR3: CASSERLSLYEQYF

J: TRBJ2-1
V: TRBV27
CDR3: CASSFGFIGFNEQFF

J: TRBJ2-2
V: TRBV29-1
CDR3: CSVGGTGNTNTGELFF

J: TRBJ2-5
V: TRBV7-8
CDR3: CASGYEAQYF

J: TRBJ2-3
V: TRBV5-4
CDR3: CASSLAGARVTDTQYF

J: TRBJ2-2
V: TRBV9
CDR3: CASTQGGGSTGELFF

J: TRBJ2-3
V: TRBV19
CDR3: CASRLAGLTDTQYF

J: TRBJ1-5
V: TRBV19
CDR3: CASSISGQPQHF

J: TRBJ2-2
V: TRBV30
CDR3: CAWNLRHRGRGELFF

J: TRBJ1-1
V: TRBV30
CDR3: CAWSSHIGGGNTEAFF

J: TRBJ2-1
V: TRBV16
CDR3: CASSLLQGGDNEQFF

J: TRBJ1-5
V: TRBV28
CDR3: CASSTLEGRHF

J: TRBJ2-2
V: TRBV4-2
CDR3: CASSQDRGEWDTGELFF

J: TRBJ2-7
V: TRBV4-3
CDR3: CASSQVVTGTGEQYF

J: TRBJ2-7
V: TRBV9
CDR3: CASSPSPGLTYEQYF

J: TRBJ1-2
V: TRBV5-5
CDR3: CASSLDQGAGYGYTF

J: TRBJ2-3
V: TRBV6-4
CDR3: CASSKNYPDTQYF

J: TRBJ2-3
V: TRBV10-3
CDR3: CAIRKLAGDTDTQYF

J: TRBJ2-5
V: TRBV7-2
CDR3: CASSFRPRSRGLARETQYF

J: TRBJ1-2
V: TRBV7-9
CDR3: CASSQRGSYYGYTF

J: TRBJ2-5
V: TRBV7-2
CDR3: CASSPRRLAGASETQYF

J: TRBJ1-1
V: TRBV11-2
CDR3: CASSLAGKNTEAFF

J: TRBJ1-4
V: TRBV19
CDR3: CASSGGSWEKLFF

J: TRBJ1-5
V: TRBV5-1
CDR3: CASSLGREGQPQHF

J: TRBJ2-5
V: TRBV27
CDR3: CASSFSGGTIGETQYF

J: TRBJ2-3
V: TRBV7-2
CDR3: CASSLGGKVAQYF

J: TRBJ2-1
V: TRBV4-1
CDR3: CASSQDSGTYNEQFF

J: TRBJ2-1
V: TRBV6-6
CDR3: CASSQYNEQFF

J: TRBJ2-1
V: TRBV19
CDR3: CASNTGGPYNEQFF

J: TRBJ2-7
V: TRBV27
CDR3: CASSPDGYEQYF

J: TRBJ2-3
V: TRBV12-5
CDR3: CASGLAGGGDTQYF

J: TRBJ2-1
V: TRBV5-8
CDR3: CASSLDSLGDRDEQFF

J: TRBJ2-2
V: TRBV5-4
CDR3: CASSEGLEAGELFF

J: TRBJ2-7
V: TRBV5-4
CDR3: CASSPPRAGGLVKQYF

J: TRBJ2-1
V: TRBV7-9
CDR3: CASALTGYNEQFF

J: TRBJ2-7
V: TRBV6-1
CDR3: CASSEKQGKDRYEQYF

J: TRBJ1-5
V: TRBV10-3
CDR3: CAISELRDLGQPQHF

J: TRBJ2-7
V: TRBV10-3
CDR3: CAISEMGSMGPSYEQYF

J: TRBJ2-6
V: TRBV11-2
CDR3: CASSFWDSGANVLTF

J: TRBJ1-2
V: TRBV5-1
CDR3: CASSLVGDIGYGYTF

J: TRBJ1-3
V: TRBV4-1
CDR3: CASSQDEGGGNTIYF

J: TRBJ2-7
V: TRBV29-1
CDR3: CSVRLAGAYEQYF

J: TRBJ2-1
V: TRBV11-3
CDR3: CASSLWNSGSLYNEQFF

J: TRBJ2-1
V: TRBV15
CDR3: CATSRDRARGYNEQFF

J: TRBJ1-5
V: TRBV6-5
CDR3: CASGDPRQANQPQHF

J: TRBJ2-1
V: TRBV5-4
CDR3: CASSLSGSRYNEQFF

J: TRBJ2-2
V: TRBV5-1
CDR3: CASSVRTRKTGELFF

J: TRBJ2-7
V: TRBV7-3
CDR3: CASSLTGGAYEQYF

J: TRBJ2-5
V: TRBV7-2
CDR3: CASSFSGPSLETQYF

J: TRBJ2-3
V: TRBV2
CDR3: CASSWGGTDTQYF

J: TRBJ2-5
V: TRBV19
CDR3: CASSIDRQETQYF

J: TRBJ2-1
V: TRBV7-2
CDR3: CASSDITSGYTNEQFF

J: TRBJ2-5
V: TRBV9
CDR3: CASSRGGGREADETQYF

J: TRBJ2-5
V: TRBV6-1
CDR3: CASSVVGEETQYF

J: TRBJ2-1
V: TRBV7-9
CDR3: CASSLVGLAPREQFF

J: TRBJ2-2
V: TRBV6-5
CDR3: CASSSGGNTGELFF